The 23 T cell receptor beta chains reported below all come from one sample, sequenced in a study of OX40 agonist ivuxolimab in advanced cancers. The repertoire was sequenced with immunoSEQ multiplex PCR; TCRdb's copy has only in-frame clones and lacks some. The table has fewer than 30,000 clones, 65% to 90% seen once. The sample here was CD4+ or CD8+ T cells sorted from blood, taken in a trial of the OX40 agonist ivuxolimab. These receptors all stem from an adult with an advanced solid tumor such as melanoma, head and neck, liver or kidney cancer.

The chain couples TRBV4-1 to TRBJ1-5; TRBD1 matches at 8 bases. The germline CDR1 and CDR2 sequences are MGHRA and YSYEKL. Unmatched junction bases numbered 14, after V lost 3 bases and J lost 7 bases. This CDR3 is 17 amino acids long. The CDR3 reads CASSQTDRVDSGQPQHF. Written as DNA, the CDR3 is TGCGCCAGCAGCCAGACGGACAGGGTGGATAGCGGACAGCCCCAGCATTTT.

The CDR3: CASTLAGGTDTQYF. CDR3 in DNA: TGTGCCAGCACCTTAGCGGGAGGCACAGATACGCAGTATTTT. The chain links TRBV28 to TRBJ2-3; 9 nucleotides match TRBD2. The germline V gene encodes CDR1 MDHEN and CDR2 SYDVKM. V gave up 7 bases and J gave up 1 base; unmatched junction bases: 3. This CDR3 is 14 amino acids long.

The chain is built from TRBV5-6 and TRBJ1-1; D remains unclear. V shed 0 bases and J shed 0 bases, with 6 bases lying between them. In germline, CDR1 is SGHDT, CDR2 YYEEEE. The CDR3 sequence is 14 residues long. CDR3 bases: TGTGCCAGCAGCTTGGTCTATGTGAACACTGAAGCTTTCTTT. Its protein product is CASSLVYVNTEAFF.

This chain uses TRBV5-6 with TRBJ1-4; tentatively, D is TRBD1 (6 bases). Trimming cost V 2 bases and J 8 bases, with 13 bases left between them. The CDR3 runs to 14 residues. Per the germline V gene, CDR1 is SGHDT and CDR2 is YYEEEE. The CDR3 protein is CASSLRQEVEKLFF. The CDR3 DNA follows: TGTGCCAGCAGCTTACGACAGGAGGTCGAAAAACTGTTTTTT.

This chain connects TRBV5-8 to TRBJ2-1; D perhaps matches TRBD1 (6 bases). There are 12 residues in the CDR3. The V and J ends lost 7 bases and 5 bases respectively, with 10 bases between them. Germline V gene lookup returns CDR1 SGHTS and CDR2 YDEGEE. The CDR3 is CASPEGDNEQFF. CDR3 in DNA: TGTGCCAGCCCCGAGGGGGACAATGAGCAGTTCTTC. The entire variable domain, with the rest obtained from reference TRBV5-8 and TRBJ2-1, is as follows: EAGVTQSPTHLIKTRGQQATLRCSPISGHTSVYWYQQALGLGLQFLLWYDEGEERNRGNFPPRFSGRQFPNYSSELNVNALELEDSALYLCASPEGDNEQFFGPGTRLTVL.

The chain couples TRBV9 to TRBJ1-5; D possibly corresponds to TRBD1 (5 bases). Per the germline V gene, CDR1 is SGDLS and CDR2 is YYNGEE. Trimming pared 0 bases from V and 3 bases from J, leaving 10 bases between. The CDR3 is 15 residues long. This chain's CDR3 is CASSVGGVSNQPQHF. The CDR3 nucleotides read TGTGCCAGCAGCGTAGGAGGGGTTTCCAATCAGCCCCAGCATTTT.

The gene calls are TRBV7-9 and TRBJ1-2; D uncertain. The CDR3 is made up of 11 amino acids. V shed 6 bases and J shed 7 bases, with 9 bases lying between them. Per germline, CDR1 SEHNR and CDR2 FQNEAQ (reference sequence). The CDR3 sequence: CASSSPGGYTF. Here the CDR3 DNA reads TGTGCCAGCAGTTCCCCTGGTGGCTACACCTTC.

This clone showed up just once. CDR3 loop: CATRGDPGIYGYTF. As DNA, the CDR3 is TGTGCCACCAGGGGGGACCCGGGCATATATGGCTACACCTTC. The chain couples TRBV15 to TRBJ1-2; D might be TRBD1 (5 bases). The germline CDR1 and CDR2 sequences are LNHNV and YYDKDF (reference sequence). The V gene lost 6 bases and the J gene lost 5 bases, with 16 bases spanning the gap. The CDR3 has 14 amino acids.

The chain recombines TRBV6-6 with TRBJ1-2; 9 bases match TRBD1. Germline trimming cut 2 bases from V and 8 bases from J; bases unmatched to any gene: 6. CDR1 MNHNY and CDR2 SVGAGI come from the germline V gene (reference sequence). This CDR3 is 14 amino acids long. This chain's CDR3 is CASSYGTGTTGYTF. CDR3 bases: TGTGCCAGCAGTTACGGGACAGGGACGACCGGCTACACCTTC.

The CDR3 sequence is CASSEEEVWDSPLHF. The DNA of the CDR3 is TGTGCCAGCAGTGAAGAAGAAGTTTGGGATTCACCCCTCCACTTT. This chain links TRBV6-1 with TRBJ1-6; D unclear. CDR1 MNHNS and CDR2 SASEGT come from the germline V gene. The CDR3 totals 15 residues. Trimming removed 1 base at V and 8 bases at J, with 12 bases between.

Remarks on this clone: One end of the junction is discordant with germline, which a read error may explain. V usage is TRBV29-1 and J usage is TRBJ1-1; unclear D gene. In germline, CDR1 is SQVTM, CDR2 ANQGSEA. The CDR3 extends over 12 amino acids. CDR3 amino acids: CSVIQLNTEAFF. In nucleotides, the CDR3 is TGCAGCGTGATACAGCTGAATACTGAAGCTTTCTTT. Drawing the rest from reference TRBV29-1 and TRBJ1-1, the complete variable domain is SAVISQKPSRDICQRGTSLTIQCQVDSQVTMMFWYRQQPGQSLTLIATANQGSEATYESGFVIDKFPISRPNLTFSTLTVSNMSPEDSSIYLCSVIQLNTEAFFGQGTRLTVV.

The chain links TRBV5-1 to TRBJ2-5; D not certain. The CDR3 contains 13 residues. Germline CDR1 SGHRS, CDR2 YFSETQ. Trimming pared 0 bases from V and 5 bases from J, leaving 8 bases between. The CDR3 here is CASSLVMGETQYF. CDR3 nucleotide sequence: TGCGCCAGCAGCTTGGTAATGGGGGAGACCCAGTACTTC.

The chain carries TRBV30 and TRBJ1-2, with 9 nucleotides matching TRBD1. J lost 0 bases, V lost 8 bases, and 7 bases had no gene match. The CDR3 is made up of 14 amino acids. Germline-derived CDR1 and CDR2 are GTSNPN and SVGIG (reference sequence). CDR3 DNA sequence: TGTGCCAGGACAGGGGTCGACGCTAACTATGGCTACACCTTC. Translation: CARTGVDANYGYTF. Drawing the rest from reference TRBV30 and TRBJ1-2, the complete variable domain is SQTIHQWPATLVQPVGSPLSLECTVEGTSNPNLYWYRQAAGRGLQLLFYSVGIGQISSEVPQNLSASRPQDRQFILSSKKLLLSDSGFYLCARTGVDANYGYTFGSGTRLTVV.

This clone showed up just a few times. The chain is built from TRBV7-9 and TRBJ2-3, with 8 bases aligning to TRBD1. This CDR3 has 16 residues. CDR1 is SEHNR, CDR2 FQNEAQ, per germline (reference sequence). J gave up 2 bases and V 1 base, and 5 bases lay outside the gene matches. The CDR3 region has the DNA TGTGCCAGCAGCTTAGGACAGGGGCGCTACACAGATACGCAGTATTTT. Its translation: CASSLGQGRYTDTQYF.

CDR3 coding DNA: TGCGCCAGCAGGCAGGGAGAGACCCAGTACTTC. It encodes CASRQGETQYF. The chain employs TRBV4-1 and TRBJ2-5, with D perhaps TRBD1 (5 bases). The CDR3 is 11 residues long. V lost 6 bases, J lost 4 bases, and 6 bases lay in between. Germline CDR1 reads MGHRA; CDR2 reads YSYEKL.

The genes are TRBV13 and TRBJ2-7; D is undetermined. With 9 bases removed from V and 5 bases from J, the gap between germline ends came to 17 bases. The length of the CDR3 is 13 residues. The germline V gene encodes CDR1 PRHDT and CDR2 FYEKMQ (reference sequence). CDR3 DNA sequence: TGTGCCAGTTCGCACCGGTCGGGTAACGAGCAGTACTTC. It is translated as CASSHRSGNEQYF.

This clone appeared a single time. The chain employs TRBV9 and TRBJ2-7; possible D gene TRBD2, 5 bases. Trimming stripped 3 bases from V and 12 bases from J, with 16 bases between. Germline V lookup: CDR1 SGDLS, CDR2 YYNGEE. The length of the CDR3 is 12 residues. CDR3 sequence: CASSAPNGEMYF. The CDR3 DNA sequence: TGTGCCAGCAGCGCCCCAAACGGGGAGATGTACTTC.

The chain has TRBV27 and TRBJ2-7; TRBD2 matches 7 bases. The CDR3 spans 15 residues. V was clipped by 6 bases and J by 2 bases; unmatched bases: 10. Germline-derived CDR1 and CDR2 are MNHEY and SMNVEV (reference sequence). In DNA form, the CDR3 reads TGTGCCAGCAGACCCGGGAGGCTCCTTCCCTACGAGCAGTACTTC. It is translated as CASRPGRLLPYEQYF.

The chain joins TRBV7-3 to TRBJ2-6, with D possibly TRBD1 on 5 matching bases. Germline assignment: CDR1 SGHTA and CDR2 FQGTGA. The V gene lost 1 base and the J gene lost 1 base, with 8 bases spanning the gap. This CDR3 contains 16 residues. Here the CDR3 reads CASSLNGASGANVLTF. For the CDR3, the DNA is TGTGCCAGCAGCTTAAATGGGGCGTCTGGGGCCAACGTCCTGACTTTC. Complete variable domain (other parts from reference TRBV7-3 and TRBJ2-6): GAGVSQTPSNKVTEKGKYVELRCDPISGHTALYWYRQSLGQGPEFLIYFQGTGAADDSGLPNDRFFAVRPEGSVSTLKIQRTERGDSAVYLCASSLNGASGANVLTFGAGSRLTVL.

The chain carries TRBV7-9 and TRBJ2-2; D uncertain. Germline CDR1 and CDR2: SEHNR and FQNEAQ (reference sequence). The CDR3 totals 18 residues. Trimming shortened V by 5 bases and J by 3 bases, and 22 bases separated the two germline ends. The DNA of the CDR3 is TGTGCCAGCAGCCTGACCTGGGTCCTCTCTTCTTACACCGGGGAGCTGTTTTTT. It yields the protein CASSLTWVLSSYTGELFF.

The chain recombines TRBV19 with TRBJ2-3; the D is unclear. Germline CDR1 is LNHDA and CDR2 is SQIVND (reference sequence). Trimming took 3 bases from V and 0 from J, leaving 7 bases between them. The CDR3 totals 14 residues. The CDR3 coding sequence is TGTGCCAGTAGTATTGGCCAGAGCACAGATACGCAGTATTTT. Residues: CASSIGQSTDTQYF.

V is TRBV28 and J is TRBJ2-7; D remains ambiguous. Germline V gene lookup returns CDR1 MDHEN and CDR2 SYDVKM. Trimming cost V 5 bases and J 1 base, with 12 bases left between them. The CDR3 loop spans 14 amino acids. In nucleotides, the CDR3 is TGTGCCAGCAGTCCTTTTGTGGGTTCCTACGAGCAGTACTTC. Translated, it gives CASSPFVGSYEQYF.

The rearrangement uses TRBV5-6 and TRBJ1-1, with D possibly TRBD1 on 6 matching bases. The ends were cut back, 2 bases at V and 1 base at J, with 18 bases in the middle. From germline, CDR1 is SGHDT and CDR2 YYEEEE. The CDR3 consists of 17 residues. The CDR3 loop is CASSLSWTAGANTEAFF. CDR3 nucleotides: TGTGCCAGCAGCTTATCTTGGACAGCCGGGGCGAACACTGAAGCTTTCTTT. The full variable domain, rest sourced from reference TRBV5-6 and TRBJ1-1, is DAGVTQSPTHLIKTRGQQVTLRCSPKSGHDTVSWYQQALGQGPQFIFQYYEEEERQRGNFPDRFSGHQFPNYSSELNVNALLLGDSALYLCASSLSWTAGANTEAFFGQGTRLTVV.